Each of the 15 T cell receptor beta chains below was sequenced from the same sample in a study of CD8+CD57+ T cells in acquired aplastic anemia. Patients picked for sequencing had shown CD8+CD57+ cell expansion detected by flow cytometry. The template used for profiling TCR beta VDJ and CDR3 was genomic DNA. TCRdb called the reads again in MiXCR, with one record for every CDR3 protein. The sample lists about half a million distinct CDR3 sequences, under 40% occurring once. The sequencing input was sorted CD4+, CD8+, or CD8+CD57+ T cells (not recorded which) from PBMCs. These receptor sequences come from a human donor with aplastic anemia.

In the case of this clonotype: A much larger clone lies a single base off, so this may be a read error. The rearrangement uses TRBV7-9 and TRBJ2-3; D uncertain. The CDR3 spans 13 residues. CDR1 SEHNR and CDR2 FQNEAQ come from the germline V gene (reference sequence). The CDR3 region is CASSLDPTDMQYF. The CDR3 region has the DNA TGTGCCAGCAGCTTAGATCCCACAGATATGCAGTATTTT. Full variable domain (missing parts from reference TRBV7-9 and TRBJ2-3): DTGVSQNPRHKITKRGQNVTFRCDPISEHNRLYWYRQTLGQGPEFLTYFQNEAQLEKSRLLSDRFSAERPKGSFSTLEIQRTEQGDSAMYLCASSLDPTDMQYFGPGTRLTVL.

The CDR3 sequence is CASSYSYTGELFF. CDR3 in DNA: TGTGCCAGCAGTTACTCCTACACCGGGGAGCTGTTTTTT. The chain employs TRBV6-2 or TRBV6-3 and TRBJ2-2; D gene unclear. The germline gives CDR1 MNHEY, CDR2 SVGEGT. V lost 0 bases to trimming and J lost 3 bases, with 2 bases between them. The CDR3 covers 13 residues.

The count of this clonotype is one. The J gene is TRBJ1-2, the V gene TRBV10-3; D is perhaps TRBD1 (5 bases). CDR1 ENHRY and CDR2 SYGVKD come from the germline V gene. V was cut by 2 bases and J by 5 bases, with 9 bases left in between. This CDR3 has 13 residues. The CDR3 sequence: CAISEDRLYGYTF. The CDR3 coding sequence is TGTGCCATCAGTGAGGACAGATTGTATGGCTACACCTTC.

A few counts support this clonotype. This chain connects TRBV6-4 to TRBJ1-2, with a weak D call TRBD1 (6 bases). V was clipped by 4 bases and J by 4 bases, with 13 bases between them. In germline, CDR1 is MRHNA, CDR2 SNTAGT. This CDR3 has 14 residues. DNA for the CDR3: TGTGCCAGCAGTGCTACGGGGGCAGCCTATGGCTACACCTTC. The encoded protein is CASSATGAAYGYTF.

This chain joins TRBV5-1 and TRBJ2-7; TRBD2 matches at 14 bases. This CDR3 contains 18 residues. CDR1 is SGHRS, CDR2 YFSETQ, per germline. V gave up 3 bases and J gave up 0 bases; unmatched junction bases: 8. The CDR3 nucleotides are TGCGCCAGCAGCTCCGGGACTAGCGGGAGCATTAGCTCCTACGAGCAGTACTTC. Amino acid sequence: CASSSGTSGSISSYEQYF.

The rearrangement uses TRBV29-1 and TRBJ2-1; 9 positions match TRBD2. The CDR3 has 11 amino acids. V lost 8 bases, J lost 10 bases, and 6 bases stayed unmatched. Germline-derived CDR1 and CDR2 are SQVTM and ANQGSEA. The CDR3 loop is CSLLAGNEQFF. CDR3 in DNA: TGCAGCCTACTAGCGGGTAACGAGCAGTTCTTC.

The chain joins TRBV29-1 to TRBJ2-1; 7 nucleotides match TRBD2. Unmatched junction bases numbered 15, after V lost 8 bases and J lost 8 bases. The CDR3 runs 14 residues. CDR1 is SQVTM, CDR2 ANQGSEA, per germline. DNA for the CDR3: TGCAGCAGTGAGACTAGCCCCCATTTGGATGAGCAGTTCTTC. As protein: CSSETSPHLDEQFF.

This clonotype showed up just a few times. The chain recombines TRBV15 with TRBJ1-1; 7 bases map to TRBD1. Germline values: CDR1 LNHNV, CDR2 YYDKDF (reference sequence). V trimming: 3 bases; J trimming: 10 bases; junction bases outside the gene matches: 8. This CDR3 has 13 residues. The CDR3: CATSSLTGSLAFF. The CDR3 bases are TGTGCCACCAGCAGTCTGACAGGGAGTTTAGCTTTCTTT.

The chain employs TRBV7-9 and TRBJ1-1; no reliable D call. Germline CDR1 is SEHNR and CDR2 is FQNEAQ (reference sequence). CDR3 length: 14 amino acids. V lost 5 bases to trimming and J lost 1 base, with 11 bases between them. CDR3 region: CASSPLAANTEAFF. As DNA, the CDR3 is TGTGCCAGCAGCCCTCTGGCCGCGAACACTGAAGCTTTCTTT.

This clonotype was recorded at least ten times. The chain joins TRBV19 to TRBJ2-5; 9 bases match TRBD2. This CDR3 has 15 residues. Germline trimming cut 5 bases from V and 4 bases from J; bases unmatched to any gene: 8. From germline, CDR1 is LNHDA and CDR2 SQIVND (reference sequence). CDR3 sequence reads: CASSLRGGLVETQYF. The CDR3 region has the DNA TGTGCCAGTAGTCTGCGGGGGGGATTAGTAGAGACCCAGTACTTC.

This clonotype was detected ten times or more. The V call is TRBV20-1, the J call TRBJ1-5; D gene uncertain. Trimming took off 0 bases at V and 7 bases at J, with 7 bases between the two ends. This CDR3 region has 12 residues. Germline V gene sequence: CDR1 DFQATT, CDR2 SNEGSKA (reference sequence). As DNA, the CDR3 is TGCAGTGCTAGAGAAGGAGAACAGCCCCAGCATTTT. Encoded protein: CSAREGEQPQHF.

In the case of this clonotype: A read error is possible here, since a much larger clone lies one base away. This chain uses TRBV7-8 with TRBJ2-1; D is uncertain. This CDR3 has 12 amino acids. Germline values: CDR1 SGHVS, CDR2 FQNEAQ. CDR3 DNA: TGTGCCAGCAGCTTAGACCGGAATGAGCGGTTCTTC. It codes for CASSLDRNERFF.

This clonotype was seen at least ten times. The chain joins TRBV20-1 to TRBJ1-2; TRBD1 agrees at 9 bases. The J segment lost 4 bases and the V segment lost 3 bases, leaving 3 bases of the junction unmatched. The CDR3 has 13 amino acids. CDR1 and CDR2 (germline): DFQATT, SNEGSKA (reference sequence). DNA of the CDR3: TGCAGTGCTAGGGACAGGGGCGGCTATGGCTACACCTTC. Translating it yields CSARDRGGYGYTF.

This clonotype showed up just a few times. A much larger clone lies one base from this, so it may be a read error. The J gene is TRBJ2-7, the V gene TRBV15, with no clear D. Germline V CDR1 and CDR2: LNHNV, YYDKDF (reference sequence). V was trimmed by 5 bases and J by 7 bases, leaving 21 bases between them. The CDR3 consists of 15 residues. The CDR3 region is CATSGVFGPDNEQYF. The CDR3 coding sequence is TGTGCCACCAGCGGGGTTTTTGGGCCCGACAATGAGCAGTACTTC. The full variable domain, rest sourced from reference TRBV15 and TRBJ2-7, is DAMVIQNPRYQVTQFGKPVTLSCSQTLNHNVMYWYQQKSSQAPKLLFHYYDKDFNNEADTPDNFQSRRPNTSFCFLDIRSPGLGDTAMYLCATSGVFGPDNEQYFGPGTRLTVT.

The chain has TRBV20-1 and TRBJ2-3; D possibly corresponds to TRBD2 (7 bases). Germline CDR1 DFQATT, CDR2 SNEGSKA (reference sequence). V was trimmed by 3 bases and J by 5 bases, leaving 18 bases between them. The CDR3 totals 15 residues. CDR3 DNA: TGCAGTGCTAGGGAAGGTGGGGGGGCAGGAGATACGCAGTATTTT. This encodes CSAREGGGAGDTQYF.